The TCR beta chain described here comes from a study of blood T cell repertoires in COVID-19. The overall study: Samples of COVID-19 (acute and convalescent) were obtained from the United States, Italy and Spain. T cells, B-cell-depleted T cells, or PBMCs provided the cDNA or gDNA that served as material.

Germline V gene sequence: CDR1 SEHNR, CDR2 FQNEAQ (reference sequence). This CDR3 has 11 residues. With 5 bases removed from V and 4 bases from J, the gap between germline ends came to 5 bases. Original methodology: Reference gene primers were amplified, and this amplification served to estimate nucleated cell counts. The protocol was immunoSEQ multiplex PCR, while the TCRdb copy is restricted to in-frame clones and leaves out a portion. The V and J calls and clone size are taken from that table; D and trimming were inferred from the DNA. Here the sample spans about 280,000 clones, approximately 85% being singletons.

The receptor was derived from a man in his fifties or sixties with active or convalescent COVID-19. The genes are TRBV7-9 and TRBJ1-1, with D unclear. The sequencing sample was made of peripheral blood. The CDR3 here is CASSRSTEAFF. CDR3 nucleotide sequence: TGTGCCAGCAGCCGTAGCACTGAAGCTTTCTTT.